This T cell receptor (beta chain) is from a study of T cell changes during pregnancy in multiple sclerosis. Data came from immunoSEQ multiplex PCR; TCRdb stores just in-frame clones and leaves some out. The data contain 60,000 to 65,000 clones, about 90% of them singletons. This TCR came from a female donor in good health, enrolled as a control in a pregnancy study. Sequencing was performed on peripheral blood, taken in the second trimester of pregnancy.

This CDR3 reads CATSRDLVVAGGVETQYF. The CDR3 bases are TGTGCCACCAGCAGAGATCTCGTGGTAGCGGGAGGGGTGGAGACCCAGTACTTC. This chain links TRBV15 with TRBJ2-5; 11 positions agree with TRBD2. The trim removed 0 bases at V and 5 bases at J, leaving 11 bases unmatched. The CDR3 spans 18 residues. Per the germline V gene, CDR1 is LNHNV and CDR2 is YYDKDF (reference sequence).